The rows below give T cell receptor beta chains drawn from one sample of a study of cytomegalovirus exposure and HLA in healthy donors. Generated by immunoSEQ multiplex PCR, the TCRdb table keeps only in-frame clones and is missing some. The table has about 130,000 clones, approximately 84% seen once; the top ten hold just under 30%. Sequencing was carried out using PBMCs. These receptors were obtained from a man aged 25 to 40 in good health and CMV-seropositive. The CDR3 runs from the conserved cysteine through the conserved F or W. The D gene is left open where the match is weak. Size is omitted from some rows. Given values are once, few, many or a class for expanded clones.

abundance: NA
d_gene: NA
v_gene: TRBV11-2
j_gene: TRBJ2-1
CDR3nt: TGTGCCAGCTCCCCTTTAGACAGTTTCAATGAGCAGTTCTTC
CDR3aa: CASSPLDSFNEQFF

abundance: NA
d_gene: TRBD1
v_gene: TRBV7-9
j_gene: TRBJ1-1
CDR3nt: TGTGCCAGCAGCCGCAGGGGGGTCGGGAACACTGAAGCTTTCTTT
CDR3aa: CASSRRGVGNTEAFF

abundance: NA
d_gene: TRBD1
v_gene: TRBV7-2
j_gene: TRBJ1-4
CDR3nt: TGTGCCAGCAGCCCCCAGGGGGGCCCGGGGGAAAAACTGTTTTTT
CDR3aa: CASSPQGGPGEKLFF

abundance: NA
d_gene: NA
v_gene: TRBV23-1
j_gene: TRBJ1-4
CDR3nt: TGCGCCAGCAGTCACCCCCCCAACGAGAATGAAAAACTGTTTTTT
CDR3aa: CASSHPPNENEKLFF

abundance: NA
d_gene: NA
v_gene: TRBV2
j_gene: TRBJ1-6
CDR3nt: TGTGCCAGCAGTCCCCAGGTTAATAATTCACCCCTCCACTTT
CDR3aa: CASSPQVNNSPLHF

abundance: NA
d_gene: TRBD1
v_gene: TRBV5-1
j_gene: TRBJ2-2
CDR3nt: TGCGCCAGCAGCTTGACCCCCCCGGGACAGGGATACACCGGGGAGCTGTTTTTT
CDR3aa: CASSLTPPGQGYTGELFF

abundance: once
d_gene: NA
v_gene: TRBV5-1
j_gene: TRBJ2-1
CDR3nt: TGCGCCAGCAGCCCCCGCAGCGGGTCCCCCTCCTACAATGAGCAGTTCTTC
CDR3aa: CASSPRSGSPSYNEQFF

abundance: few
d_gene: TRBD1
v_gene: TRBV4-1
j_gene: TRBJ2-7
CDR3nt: TGCGCCAGCAGCAAACGGACAGGGACCTCTTACGAGCAGTACTTC
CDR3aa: CASSKRTGTSYEQYF

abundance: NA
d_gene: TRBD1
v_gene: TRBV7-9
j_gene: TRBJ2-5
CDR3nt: TGTGCCAGTAACAGGGGGCTTGGAGAGACCCAGTACTTC
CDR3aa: CASNRGLGETQYF

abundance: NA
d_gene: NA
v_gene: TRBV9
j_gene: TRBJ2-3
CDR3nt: TGTGCCAGCAGCGCAAGGGGGGGCGTTACAGATACGCAGTATTTT
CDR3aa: CASSARGGVTDTQYF

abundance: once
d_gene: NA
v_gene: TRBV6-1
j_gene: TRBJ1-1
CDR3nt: TGTGCCAGCACCACGACAGGCACGGGGAACACTGAAGCTTTCTTT
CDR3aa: CASTTTGTGNTEAFF

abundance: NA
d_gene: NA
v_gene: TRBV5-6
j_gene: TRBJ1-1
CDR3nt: TGTGCCAGCAGCCGGGGGGGGGACACTGAAGCTTTCTTT
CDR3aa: CASSRGGDTEAFF

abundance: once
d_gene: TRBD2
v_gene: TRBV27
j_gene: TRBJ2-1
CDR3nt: TGTGCCAGCAGCCTAGCGGGGAAGTTCAACAATGAGCAGTTCTTC
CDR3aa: CASSLAGKFNNEQFF

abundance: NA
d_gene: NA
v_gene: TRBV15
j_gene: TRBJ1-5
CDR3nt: TGTGCCACCAGCCTGACAGGCGATAGCAATCAGCCCCAGCATTTT
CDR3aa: CATSLTGDSNQPQHF

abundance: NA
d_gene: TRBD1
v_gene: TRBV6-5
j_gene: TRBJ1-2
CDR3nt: TGTGCCAGCAGTCCTTGGACAGGCCAATATGGCTACACCTTC
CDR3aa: CASSPWTGQYGYTF

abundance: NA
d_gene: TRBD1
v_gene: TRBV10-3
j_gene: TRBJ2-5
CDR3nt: TGTGCCATCAGTGGGACAGGGGTCGAGACCCAGTACTTC
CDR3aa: CAISGTGVETQYF

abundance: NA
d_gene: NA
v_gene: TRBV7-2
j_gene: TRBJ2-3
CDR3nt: TGTGCCAGCAGCTACGGCGGCACGGACACAGATACGCAGTATTTT
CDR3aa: CASSYGGTDTDTQYF